The rows below give T cell receptor beta chains drawn from one sample of a study of T cell repertoires in cytomegalovirus infection. TCRdb reprocessed the reads via MiXCR and lists one record per CDR3 protein. The table has around 310,000 distinct CDR3 sequences, almost 30% seen once. Their target antigens are unknown. Source: cultured PBMCs, taken from culture after CMV antigen stimulation. The receptors were gathered from a human donor in good health (CMV status not recorded). Some clones in this sample may be carry-over from other donors' samples. Both conserved end residues are part of each CDR3. Fields, in order: V gene, J gene, clone size, D gene, CDR3 protein, CDR3 DNA. The D gene is left open where the match is weak. Size is stated for part of the rows, as once, few or many counts, or as a class when the clone is expanded.

>TRBV7-6|TRBJ2-2|NA|TRBD1
CASSLERTGPNTGELFF
TGTGCCAGCAGCTTAGAGAGGACAGGACCTAACACCGGGGAGCTGTTTTTT
>TRBV12-3/TRBV12-4|TRBJ1-2|few|NA
CASSQAGKGSGYTF
TGTGCCAGCAGTCAAGCAGGGAAGGGGAGTGGCTACACCTTC
>TRBV7-2|TRBJ2-1|many|TRBD2
CASTPGLAGANEQFF
TGTGCCAGCACACCGGGACTAGCGGGAGCCAATGAGCAGTTCTTC
>TRBV5-1|TRBJ1-2|NA|NA
CASSLELRTSSGYTF
TGCGCCAGCAGCTTGGAGTTACGGACTAGCAGTGGCTACACCTTC
>TRBV6-6|TRBJ1-2|NA|NA
CASSDSRGAGYGYTF
TGTGCCAGCAGTGACTCCAGGGGCGCGGGCTATGGCTACACCTTC
>TRBV28|TRBJ1-5|NA|NA
CASRSTGYQPQHF
TGTGCCAGCAGGAGCACAGGATATCAGCCCCAGCATTTT
>TRBV6-1|TRBJ2-7|NA|NA
CASSLDRFAIYEQYF
TGTGCCAGCAGTCTAGATCGTTTCGCAATCTACGAGCAGTACTTC
>TRBV7-8|TRBJ2-7|many|NA
CASSPYRVGYEQYF
TGTGCCAGCAGCCCCTACAGGGTTGGATACGAGCAGTACTTC
>TRBV19|TRBJ1-4|few|TRBD1
CASSITTGRSEKLFF
TGTGCCAGTAGTATAACGACAGGGAGAAGTGAAAAACTGTTTTTT
>TRBV12-3/TRBV12-4|TRBJ2-7|few|NA
CASSLGRTF
TGTGCCAGCAGTTTGGGGCGGACCTTC
>TRBV18|TRBJ1-5|NA|NA
CASSGDNQPQHF
TGTGCCAGCTCGGGAGACAATCAGCCCCAGCATTTT
>TRBV4-1|TRBJ1-1|NA|NA
CASSRFPRDTENTEAFF
TGCGCCAGCAGCAGATTCCCCCGGGACACAGAAAACACTGAAGCTTTCTTT
>TRBV20-1|TRBJ2-3|NA|TRBD2
CSARDQGSGRESDTQYF
TGCAGTGCTAGAGATCAGGGCAGCGGGAGAGAGTCAGATACGCAGTATTTT
>TRBV7-6|TRBJ1-2|NA|TRBD1
CASSNTPGQLNYGYTF
TGTGCTAGCAGCAACACCCCGGGACAGCTAAACTATGGCTACACCTTC
>TRBV20-1|TRBJ1-5|few|NA
CSAIIGVGNQPQHF
TGCAGTGCCATCATTGGAGTCGGCAATCAGCCCCAGCATTTT
>TRBV7-2|TRBJ1-3|NA|NA
CASSTTASSGNTIYF
TGTGCCAGCAGCACCACAGCGAGCTCTGGAAACACCATATATTTT
>TRBV9|TRBJ2-1|NA|NA
CASSVDGDPYNEQFF
TGTGCCAGCAGCGTAGATGGGGATCCCTACAATGAGCAGTTCTTC
>TRBV28|TRBJ1-1|few|TRBD1
CASSYDRGTEAFF
TGTGCCAGCAGTTACGACAGGGGAACTGAAGCTTTCTTT
>TRBV28|TRBJ1-5|NA|NA
CANSGGNQPQHF
TGTGCCAACAGTGGGGGCAATCAGCCCCAGCATTTT
>TRBV7-8|TRBJ2-1|many|TRBD1
CASSYRDRGDNEQFF
TGTGCCAGCAGCTACCGGGACAGGGGAGACAATGAGCAGTTCTTC
>TRBV11-2|TRBJ2-7|few|TRBD1
CASSFIGQVPYEQYF
TGTGCCAGCAGCTTCATCGGACAGGTCCCCTACGAGCAGTACTTC
>TRBV2|TRBJ2-7|NA|TRBD1
CASSRTGGRYEQYF
TGTGCCAGCAGTAGGACAGGGGGCCGCTACGAGCAGTACTTC
>TRBV7-9|TRBJ2-7|NA|NA
CASSLGPNSYEQYF
TGTGCCAGCAGCTTAGGACCGAACTCCTACGAGCAGTACTTC
>TRBV18|TRBJ2-3|few|TRBD2
CASSPPSIAGASDTQYF
TGTGCCAGCTCACCACCGTCAATAGCGGGGGCCTCAGATACGCAGTATTTT
>TRBV25-1|TRBJ1-5|few|NA
CASSEGGGYQPQHF
TGTGCCAGCAGTGAAGGGGGGGGTTATCAGCCCCAGCATTTT
>TRBV12-3/TRBV12-4|TRBJ1-4|NA|TRBD1
CASSSSTGGNEKLFF
TGTGCCAGCAGTTCCTCGACAGGGGGAAATGAAAAACTGTTTTTT
>TRBV28|TRBJ2-3|NA|TRBD2
CASTATRGVNTQYF
TGTGCCAGCACCGCGACTCGGGGGGTCAATACGCAGTATTTT
>TRBV27|TRBJ2-1|few|TRBD1
CASSLGQAYNEQFF
TGTGCCAGCAGTTTAGGACAGGCTTACAATGAGCAGTTCTTC
>TRBV28|TRBJ1-1|NA|NA
CASSSGPGVYTEAFF
TGTGCCAGCAGTTCCGGGCCGGGGGTGTACACTGAAGCTTTCTTT
>TRBV7-9|TRBJ2-5|few|NA
CASSPLKETQYF
TGTGCCAGCAGCCCCCTCAAAGAGACCCAGTACTTC
>TRBV7-8|TRBJ1-2|few|NA
CASSFGKTGSYGYTF
TGTGCCAGCAGCTTCGGTAAGACAGGATCCTATGGCTACACCTTC
>TRBV12-3/TRBV12-4|TRBJ2-2|NA|NA
CASSLHGTGELFF
TGTGCCAGCAGTTTACACGGGACCGGGGAGCTGTTTTTT
>TRBV12-5|TRBJ2-5|NA|NA
CASAKDSQETQYF
TGTGCTAGTGCCAAAGACAGCCAAGAGACCCAGTACTTC
>TRBV28|TRBJ2-5|NA|NA
CASSWRVFRVADQETQYF
TGTGCCAGCAGTTGGAGAGTGTTTCGGGTTGCGGACCAAGAGACCCAGTACTTC
>TRBV30|TRBJ1-1|NA|TRBD1
CAWRQGTEAFF
TGTGCCTGGAGACAGGGGACTGAAGCTTTCTTT
>TRBV12-3/TRBV12-4|TRBJ2-3|few|NA
CASSFFPGQTDTQYF
TGTGCCAGCAGTTTTTTCCCAGGGCAAACAGATACGCAGTATTTT
>TRBV2|TRBJ1-5|few|NA
CASSEPPKPGGQPQHF
TGTGCCAGCAGTGAACCACCTAAGCCCGGAGGCCAGCCCCAGCATTTT
>TRBV27|TRBJ2-5|NA|NA
CASRDSGAKGTQYF
TGTGCCAGCAGGGATTCGGGGGCCAAGGGGACCCAGTACTTC
>TRBV25-1|TRBJ1-4|few|NA
CASSDPGPTVGEKLFF
TGTGCCAGCAGTGACCCAGGACCGACTGTGGGGGAAAAACTGTTTTTT
>TRBV15|TRBJ1-3|hyperexpanded|NA
CATSREGIGDNTIYF
TGTGCCACCAGCAGAGAAGGGATCGGAGATAACACCATATATTTT
>TRBV7-6|TRBJ2-1|many|NA
CASSSSALGPRPDEQFF
TGTGCCAGCAGCTCTTCCGCTTTGGGGCCGCGGCCCGATGAGCAGTTCTTC
>TRBV27|TRBJ2-5|NA|NA
CASSLYTDGETQYF
TGTGCCAGCAGTTTATATACGGATGGGGAGACCCAGTACTTC
>TRBV12-3/TRBV12-4|TRBJ1-6|many|TRBD1
CASSLDRVSSPLHF
TGTGCCAGCAGTCTCGACAGGGTTTCTTCACCCCTCCACTTT
>TRBV15|TRBJ1-1|NA|NA
CATSRDTATEAFF
TGTGCCACCAGCAGGGACACGGCCACTGAAGCTTTCTTT
>TRBV9|TRBJ1-1|few|NA
CASSVGQTNTEAFF
TGTGCCAGCAGCGTCGGACAAACGAACACTGAAGCTTTCTTT
>TRBV27|TRBJ1-2|few|NA
CASSLIGQGNYGYTF
TGTGCCAGCAGTTTAATTGGCCAGGGTAACTATGGCTACACCTTC
>TRBV28|TRBJ2-3|few|TRBD2
CASSPPTLWGGVTDTQYF
TGTGCCAGCAGCCCTCCAACCCTATGGGGGGGGGTCACAGATACGCAGTATTTT
>TRBV6-1|TRBJ1-1|NA|TRBD1
CASSVRDSVNTEAFF
TGTGCCAGCAGTGTGAGGGACAGTGTGAACACTGAAGCTTTCTTT
>TRBV18|TRBJ1-1|NA|TRBD1
CASSQDRHTEAFF
TGTGCCAGCTCTCAGGACAGGCACACTGAAGCTTTCTTT
>TRBV7-3|TRBJ1-1|NA|NA
CASSLTGGGRSTEAFF
TGTGCCAGCAGCTTAACCGGGGGAGGGAGAAGCACTGAAGCTTTCTTT
>TRBV20-1|TRBJ1-5|few|NA
CSAANRALNQPQHF
TGCAGTGCTGCCAATAGGGCCCTTAATCAGCCCCAGCATTTT
>TRBV7-6|TRBJ1-4|few|NA
CASSLFGSENEKLFF
TGTGCCAGCAGCTTATTTGGGTCGGAGAATGAAAAACTGTTTTTT
>TRBV5-1|TRBJ1-6|NA|NA
CASSLDSSSYNSPLHF
TGCGCCAGCAGCCTCGATTCGAGCTCCTATAATTCACCCCTCCACTTT
>TRBV4-2|TRBJ1-4|many|NA
CASSPSQGREKLFF
TGTGCCAGCAGCCCATCACAGGGACGTGAAAAACTGTTTTTT
>TRBV7-3|TRBJ1-1|few|NA
CASSLGGMGTEAFF
TGTGCCAGCAGCTTAGGCGGGATGGGCACTGAAGCTTTCTTT
>TRBV19|TRBJ2-7|NA|NA
CASSNPGGTTEQYF
TGTGCCAGTAGTAACCCCGGTGGGACAACCGAGCAGTACTTC
>TRBV12-3/TRBV12-4|TRBJ2-3|NA|TRBD2
CASMGGLAGGTDTQYF
TGTGCCAGCATGGGAGGACTAGCGGGGGGCACAGATACGCAGTATTTT
>TRBV6-8|TRBJ2-7|NA|NA
CASGPGRVYEQYF
TGTGCCAGCGGTCCGGGGCGGGTGTATGAGCAGTACTTC
>TRBV11-2|TRBJ2-3|NA|TRBD1
CASSLDRRARGPGDTQYF
TGTGCCAGCAGCTTAGATCGTAGGGCCAGGGGGCCGGGAGATACGCAGTATTTT
>TRBV11-3|TRBJ1-1|NA|NA
CASRLNTAASEAFF
TGTGCCAGCAGGCTAAACACGGCGGCCTCTGAAGCTTTCTTT